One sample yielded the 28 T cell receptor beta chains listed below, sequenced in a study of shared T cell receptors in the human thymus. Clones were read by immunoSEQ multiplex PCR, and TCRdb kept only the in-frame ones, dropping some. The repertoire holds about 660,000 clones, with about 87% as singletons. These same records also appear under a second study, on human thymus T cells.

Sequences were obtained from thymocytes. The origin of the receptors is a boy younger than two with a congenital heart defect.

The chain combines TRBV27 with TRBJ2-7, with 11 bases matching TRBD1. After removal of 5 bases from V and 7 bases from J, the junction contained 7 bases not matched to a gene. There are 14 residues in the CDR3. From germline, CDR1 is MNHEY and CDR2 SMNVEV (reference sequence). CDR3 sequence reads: CASSHGTGGEEQYF. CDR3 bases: TGTGCCAGCAGTCACGGGACAGGGGGTGAGGAGCAGTACTTC.

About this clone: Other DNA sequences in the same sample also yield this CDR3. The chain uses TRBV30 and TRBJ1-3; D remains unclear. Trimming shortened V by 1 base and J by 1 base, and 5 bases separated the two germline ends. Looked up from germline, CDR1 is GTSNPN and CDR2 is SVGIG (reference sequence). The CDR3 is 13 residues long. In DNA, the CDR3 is TGTGCCTGGAGTGCAGGTTCTGGAAACACCATATATTTT. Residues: CAWSAGSGNTIYF.

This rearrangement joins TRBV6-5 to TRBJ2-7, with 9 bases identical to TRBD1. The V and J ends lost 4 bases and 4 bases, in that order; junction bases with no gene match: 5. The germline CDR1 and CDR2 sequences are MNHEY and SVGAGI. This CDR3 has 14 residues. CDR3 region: CASSSGTGKYEQYF. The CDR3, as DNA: TGTGCCAGCAGTTCCGGGACAGGGAAGTACGAGCAGTACTTC.

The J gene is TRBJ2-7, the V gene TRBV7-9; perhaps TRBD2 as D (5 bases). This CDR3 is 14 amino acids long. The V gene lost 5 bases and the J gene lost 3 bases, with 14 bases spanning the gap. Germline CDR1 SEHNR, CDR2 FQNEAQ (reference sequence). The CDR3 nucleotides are TGTGCCAGCAGCCCCCCGGGGTCTAGCTACGAGCAGTACTTC. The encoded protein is CASSPPGSSYEQYF.

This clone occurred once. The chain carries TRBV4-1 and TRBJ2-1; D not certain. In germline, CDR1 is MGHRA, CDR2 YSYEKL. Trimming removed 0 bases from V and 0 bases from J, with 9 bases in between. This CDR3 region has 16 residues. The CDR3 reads CASSQDPPSSYNEQFF. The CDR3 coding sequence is TGCGCCAGCAGCCAAGACCCGCCTAGCTCCTACAATGAGCAGTTCTTC.

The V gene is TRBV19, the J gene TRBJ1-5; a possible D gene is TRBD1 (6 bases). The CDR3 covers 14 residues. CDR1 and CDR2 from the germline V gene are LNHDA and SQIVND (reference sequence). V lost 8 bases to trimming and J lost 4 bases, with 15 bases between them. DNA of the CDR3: TGTGCCAGTGCAGGACAGCCTACGAATCAGCCCCAGCATTTT. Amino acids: CASAGQPTNQPQHF.

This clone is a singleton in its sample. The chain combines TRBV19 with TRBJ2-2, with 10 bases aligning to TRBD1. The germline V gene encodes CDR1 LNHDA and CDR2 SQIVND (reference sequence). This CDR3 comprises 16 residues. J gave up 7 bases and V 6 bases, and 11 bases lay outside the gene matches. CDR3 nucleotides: TGTGCCAGTAGAAAGCTGCCGGGACAGGGGAACGGGGAGCTGTTTTTT. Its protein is CASRKLPGQGNGELFF. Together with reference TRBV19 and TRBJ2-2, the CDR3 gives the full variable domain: DGGITQSPKYLFRKEGQNVTLSCEQNLNHDAMYWYRQDPGQGLRLIYYSQIVNDFQKGDIAEGYSVSREKKESFPLTVTSAQKNPTAFYLCASRKLPGQGNGELFFGEGSRLTVL.

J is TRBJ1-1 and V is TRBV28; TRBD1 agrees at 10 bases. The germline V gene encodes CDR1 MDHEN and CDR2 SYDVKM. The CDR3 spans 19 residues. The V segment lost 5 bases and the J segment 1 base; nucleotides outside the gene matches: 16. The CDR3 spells CASSPSRDRGRRTNTEAFF. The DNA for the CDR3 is TGTGCCAGCAGTCCGTCCCGGGACAGGGGCCGGCGAACGAACACTGAAGCTTTCTTT.

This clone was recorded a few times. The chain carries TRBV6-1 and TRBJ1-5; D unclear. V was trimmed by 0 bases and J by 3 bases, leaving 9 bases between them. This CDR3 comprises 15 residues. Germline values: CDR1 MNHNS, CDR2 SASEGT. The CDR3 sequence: CASSEAVSDNQPQHF. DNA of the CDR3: TGTGCCAGCAGTGAAGCGGTCTCAGACAATCAGCCCCAGCATTTT.

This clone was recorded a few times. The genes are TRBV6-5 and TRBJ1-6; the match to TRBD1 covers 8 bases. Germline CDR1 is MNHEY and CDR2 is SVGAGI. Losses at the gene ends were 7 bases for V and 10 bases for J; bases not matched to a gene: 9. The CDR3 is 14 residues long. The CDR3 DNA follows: TGTGCCAGCACCCAAACAGGGGGAGGATCACCCCTCCACTTT. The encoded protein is CASTQTGGGSPLHF.

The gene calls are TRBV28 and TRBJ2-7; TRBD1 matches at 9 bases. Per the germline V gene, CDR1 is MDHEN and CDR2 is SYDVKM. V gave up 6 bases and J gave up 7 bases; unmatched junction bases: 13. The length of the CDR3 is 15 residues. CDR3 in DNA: TGTGCCAGCAGCCATAACAGGGGGCGCTCGGGAGAGCAGTACTTC. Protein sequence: CASSHNRGRSGEQYF.

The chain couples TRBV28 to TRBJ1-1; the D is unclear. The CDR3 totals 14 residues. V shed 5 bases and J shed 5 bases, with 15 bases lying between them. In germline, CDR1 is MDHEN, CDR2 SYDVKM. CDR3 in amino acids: CASSAPARETEAFF. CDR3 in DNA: TGTGCCAGCAGTGCCCCCGCCCGGGAAACTGAAGCTTTCTTT.

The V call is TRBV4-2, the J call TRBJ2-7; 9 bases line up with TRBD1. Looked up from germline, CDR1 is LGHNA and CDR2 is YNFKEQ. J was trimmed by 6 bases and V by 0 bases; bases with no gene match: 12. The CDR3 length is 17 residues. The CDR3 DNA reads TGTGCCAGCAGCCAAGATCTGGGGGGGGGACAGGGTTCCGAGCAGTACTTC. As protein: CASSQDLGGGQGSEQYF.

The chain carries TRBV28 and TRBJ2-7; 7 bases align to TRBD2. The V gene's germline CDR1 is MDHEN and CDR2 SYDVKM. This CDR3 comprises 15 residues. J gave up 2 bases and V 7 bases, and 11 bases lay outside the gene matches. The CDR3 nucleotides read TGTGCCAGCATCCCTTGGGGGGGGGAAGCCTACGAGCAGTACTTC. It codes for CASIPWGGEAYEQYF.

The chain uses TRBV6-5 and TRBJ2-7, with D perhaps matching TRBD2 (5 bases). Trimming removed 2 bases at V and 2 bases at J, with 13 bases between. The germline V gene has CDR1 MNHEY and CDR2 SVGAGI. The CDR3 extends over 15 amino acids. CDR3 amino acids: CASSYGGRHAYEQYF. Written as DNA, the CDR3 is TGTGCCAGCAGTTACGGAGGCAGGCATGCCTACGAGCAGTACTTC.

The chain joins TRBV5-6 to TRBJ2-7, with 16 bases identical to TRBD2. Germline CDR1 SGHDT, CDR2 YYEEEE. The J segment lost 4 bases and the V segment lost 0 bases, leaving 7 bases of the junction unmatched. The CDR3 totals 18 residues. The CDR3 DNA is TGTGCCAGCAGCTTGGGGGGACTAGCGGGGGGGCCTAGGTACGAGCAGTACTTC. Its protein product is CASSLGGLAGGPRYEQYF.

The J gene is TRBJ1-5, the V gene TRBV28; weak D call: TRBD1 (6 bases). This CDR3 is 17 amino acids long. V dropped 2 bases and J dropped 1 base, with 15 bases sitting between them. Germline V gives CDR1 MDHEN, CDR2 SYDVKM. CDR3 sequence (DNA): TGTGCCAGCAGTTTAGCCCAGGCAGGGGACAGCAATCAGCCCCAGCATTTT. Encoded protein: CASSLAQAGDSNQPQHF.

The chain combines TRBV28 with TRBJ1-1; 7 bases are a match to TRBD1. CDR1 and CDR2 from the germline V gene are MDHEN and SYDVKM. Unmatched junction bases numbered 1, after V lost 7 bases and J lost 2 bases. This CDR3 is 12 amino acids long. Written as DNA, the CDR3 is TGTGCCAGCAAGGGGGCCAACACTGAAGCTTTCTTT. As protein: CASKGANTEAFF.

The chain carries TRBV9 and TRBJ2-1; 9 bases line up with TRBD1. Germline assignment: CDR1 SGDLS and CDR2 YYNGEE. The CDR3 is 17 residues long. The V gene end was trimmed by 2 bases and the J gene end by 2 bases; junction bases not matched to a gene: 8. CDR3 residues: CASSVWPWTGAYNEQFF. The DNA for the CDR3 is TGTGCCAGCAGCGTTTGGCCCTGGACAGGGGCCTACAATGAGCAGTTCTTC.

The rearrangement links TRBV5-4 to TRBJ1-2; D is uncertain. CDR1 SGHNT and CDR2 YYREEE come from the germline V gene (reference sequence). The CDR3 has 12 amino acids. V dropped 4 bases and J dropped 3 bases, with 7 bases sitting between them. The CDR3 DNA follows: TGTGCCAGCAGCCATACAGACTATGGCTACACCTTC. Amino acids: CASSHTDYGYTF.

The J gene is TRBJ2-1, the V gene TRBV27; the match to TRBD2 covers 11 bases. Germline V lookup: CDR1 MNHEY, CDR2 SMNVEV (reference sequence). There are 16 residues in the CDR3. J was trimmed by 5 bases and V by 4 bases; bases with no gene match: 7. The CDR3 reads CASSSRTSGPHNEQFF. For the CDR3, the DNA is TGTGCCAGCAGTTCCAGGACTAGCGGGCCCCACAATGAGCAGTTCTTC.

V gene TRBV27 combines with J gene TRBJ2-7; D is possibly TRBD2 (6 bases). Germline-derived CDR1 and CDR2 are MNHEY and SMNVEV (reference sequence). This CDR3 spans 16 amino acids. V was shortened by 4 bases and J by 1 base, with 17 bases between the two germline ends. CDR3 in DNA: TGTGCCAGCAGTTCGTCCGGTAGCGGCTTATCCTACGAGCAGTACTTC. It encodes CASSSSGSGLSYEQYF.

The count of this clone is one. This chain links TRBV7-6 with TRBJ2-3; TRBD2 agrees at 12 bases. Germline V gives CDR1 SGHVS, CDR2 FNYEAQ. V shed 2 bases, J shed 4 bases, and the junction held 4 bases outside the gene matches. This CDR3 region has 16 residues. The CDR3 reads CASSLSLAGGPDTQYF. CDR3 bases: TGTGCCAGCAGCTTAAGCCTAGCGGGAGGGCCAGATACGCAGTATTTT.

For the CDR3, the DNA is TGCGCCAGCAGCCAAGGGACAGGGACTTCACCCCTCCACTTT. This gives the protein CASSQGTGTSPLHF. V gene TRBV4-1 combines with J gene TRBJ1-6, with TRBD1 matching over 8 bases. CDR3 size: 14 residues. Germline V gives CDR1 MGHRA, CDR2 YSYEKL. V shed 1 base and J 9 bases; nucleotides not matched to a gene: 2.

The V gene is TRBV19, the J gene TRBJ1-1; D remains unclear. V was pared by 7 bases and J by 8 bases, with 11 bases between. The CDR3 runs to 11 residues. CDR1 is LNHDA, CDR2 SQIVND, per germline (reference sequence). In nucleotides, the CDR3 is TGTGCCAGTACCTTCGGAGGCGAAGCTTTCTTT. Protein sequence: CASTFGGEAFF.

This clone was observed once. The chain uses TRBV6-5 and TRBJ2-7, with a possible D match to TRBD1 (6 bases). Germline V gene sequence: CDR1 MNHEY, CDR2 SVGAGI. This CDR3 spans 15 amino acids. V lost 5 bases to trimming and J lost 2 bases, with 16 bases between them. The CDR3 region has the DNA TGTGCCAGCAGTACCGCCAGACAGGCCACCTACGAGCAGTACTTC. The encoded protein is CASSTARQATYEQYF.

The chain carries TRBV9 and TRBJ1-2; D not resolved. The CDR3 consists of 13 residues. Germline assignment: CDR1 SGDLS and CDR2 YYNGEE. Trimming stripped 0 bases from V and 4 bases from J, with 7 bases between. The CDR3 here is CASSVAGAYGYTF. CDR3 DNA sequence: TGTGCCAGCAGCGTAGCTGGAGCCTATGGCTACACCTTC.

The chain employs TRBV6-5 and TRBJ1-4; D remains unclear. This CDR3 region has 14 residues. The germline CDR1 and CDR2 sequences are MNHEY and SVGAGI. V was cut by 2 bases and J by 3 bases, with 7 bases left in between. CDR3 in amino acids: CASSYVGANEKLFF. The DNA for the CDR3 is TGTGCCAGCAGTTACGTCGGGGCTAATGAAAAACTGTTTTTT.